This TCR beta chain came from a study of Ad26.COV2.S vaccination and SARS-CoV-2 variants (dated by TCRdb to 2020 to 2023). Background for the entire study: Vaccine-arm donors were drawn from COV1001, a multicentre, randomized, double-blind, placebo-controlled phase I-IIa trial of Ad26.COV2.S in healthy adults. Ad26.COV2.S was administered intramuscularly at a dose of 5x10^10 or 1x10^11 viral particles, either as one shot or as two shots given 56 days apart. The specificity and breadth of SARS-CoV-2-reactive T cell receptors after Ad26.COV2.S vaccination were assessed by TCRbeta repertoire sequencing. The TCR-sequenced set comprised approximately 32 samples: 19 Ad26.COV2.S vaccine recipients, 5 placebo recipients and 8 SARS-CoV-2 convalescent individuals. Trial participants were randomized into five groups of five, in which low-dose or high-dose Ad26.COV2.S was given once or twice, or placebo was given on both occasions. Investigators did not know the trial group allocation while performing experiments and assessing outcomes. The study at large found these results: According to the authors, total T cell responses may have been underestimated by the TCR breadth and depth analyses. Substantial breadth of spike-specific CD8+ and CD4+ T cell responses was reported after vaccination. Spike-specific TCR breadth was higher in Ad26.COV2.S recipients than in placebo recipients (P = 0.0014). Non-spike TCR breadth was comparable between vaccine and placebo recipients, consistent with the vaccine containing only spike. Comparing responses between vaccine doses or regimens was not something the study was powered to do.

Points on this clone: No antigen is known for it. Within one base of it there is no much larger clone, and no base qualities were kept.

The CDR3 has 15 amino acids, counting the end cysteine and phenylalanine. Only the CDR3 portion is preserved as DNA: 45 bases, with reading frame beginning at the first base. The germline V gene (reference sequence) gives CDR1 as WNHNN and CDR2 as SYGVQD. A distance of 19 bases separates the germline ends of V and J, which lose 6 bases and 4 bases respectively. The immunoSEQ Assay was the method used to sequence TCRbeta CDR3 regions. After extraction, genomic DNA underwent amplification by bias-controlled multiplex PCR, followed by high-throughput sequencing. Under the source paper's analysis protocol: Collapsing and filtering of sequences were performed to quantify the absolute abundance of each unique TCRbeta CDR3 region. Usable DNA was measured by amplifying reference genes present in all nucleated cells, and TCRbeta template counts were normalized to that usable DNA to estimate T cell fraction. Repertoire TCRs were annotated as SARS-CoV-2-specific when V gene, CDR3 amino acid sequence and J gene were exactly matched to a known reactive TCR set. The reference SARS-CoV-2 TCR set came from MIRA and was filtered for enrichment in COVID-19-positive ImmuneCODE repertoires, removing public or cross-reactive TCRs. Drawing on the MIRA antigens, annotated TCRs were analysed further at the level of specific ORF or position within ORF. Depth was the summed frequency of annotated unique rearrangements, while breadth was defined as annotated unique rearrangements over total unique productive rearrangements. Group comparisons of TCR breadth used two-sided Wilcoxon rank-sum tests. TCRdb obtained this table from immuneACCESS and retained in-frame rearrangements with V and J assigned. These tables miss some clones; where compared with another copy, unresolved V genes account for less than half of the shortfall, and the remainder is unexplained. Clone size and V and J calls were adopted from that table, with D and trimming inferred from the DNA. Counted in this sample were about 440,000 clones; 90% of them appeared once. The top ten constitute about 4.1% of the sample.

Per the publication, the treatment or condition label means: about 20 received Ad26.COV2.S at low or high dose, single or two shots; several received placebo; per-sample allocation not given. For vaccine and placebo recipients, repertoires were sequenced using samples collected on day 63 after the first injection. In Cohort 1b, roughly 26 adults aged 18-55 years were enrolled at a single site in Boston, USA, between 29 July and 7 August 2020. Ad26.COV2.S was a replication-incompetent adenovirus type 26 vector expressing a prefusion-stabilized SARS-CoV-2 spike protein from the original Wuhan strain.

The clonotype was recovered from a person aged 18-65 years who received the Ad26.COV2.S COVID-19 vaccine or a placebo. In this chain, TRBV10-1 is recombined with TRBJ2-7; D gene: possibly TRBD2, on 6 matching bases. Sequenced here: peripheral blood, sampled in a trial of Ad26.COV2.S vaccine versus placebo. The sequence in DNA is TGCGCCAGCAGGGGACTGCCAGTCCCCGTTTACGAGCAGTACTTC. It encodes CASRGLPVPVYEQYF.